A single sample gave rise to the 28 T cell receptor beta chains below, sequenced in a study of OX40 agonist ivuxolimab in advanced cancers. TCRdb keeps only in-frame clones here, not all; method: immunoSEQ multiplex PCR. In the table there are about 82,000 clones, roughly 83% of which are singletons. Sample: CD4+ or CD8+ T cells sorted from blood, taken in a trial of the OX40 agonist ivuxolimab. Receptors originate from an adult with an advanced solid tumor such as melanoma, head and neck, liver or kidney cancer.

J is TRBJ2-2 and V is TRBV5-4, with TRBD1 matching over 7 bases. The J segment lost 5 bases and the V segment lost 2 bases, leaving 3 bases of the junction unmatched. The germline CDR1 and CDR2 sequences are SGHNT and YYREEE (reference sequence). This CDR3 has 14 amino acids. The CDR3 region has the DNA TGTGCCAGCAGCTTTAGGGACAGAACCGGGGAGCTGTTTTTT. This translates into CASSFRDRTGELFF. Supplemented by reference TRBV5-4 and TRBJ2-2, the full variable domain reads ETGVTQSPTHLIKTRGQQVTLRCSSQSGHNTVSWYQQALGQGPQFIFQYYREEENGRGNFPPRFSGLQFPNYSSELNVNALELDDSALYLCASSFRDRTGELFFGEGSRLTVL.

This clone was recorded only once. The V gene is TRBV9, the J gene TRBJ1-5, with TRBD1 as a possible D gene (5 bases). The CDR3 runs 19 residues. The germline CDR1 and CDR2 sequences are SGDLS and YYNGEE. Trimming cost V 0 bases and J 0 bases, with 19 bases left between them. The CDR3 DNA reads as TGTGCCAGCAGCGTAGGCGGAGACAGCTGGCTGTATAGCAATCAGCCCCAGCATTTT. Translated, it gives CASSVGGDSWLYSNQPQHF. The whole variable domain, filled in from reference TRBV9 and TRBJ1-5, reads DSGVTQTPKHLITATGQRVTLRCSPRSGDLSVYWYQQSLDQGLQFLIQYYNGEERAKGNILERFSAQQFPDLHSELNLSSLELGDSALYFCASSVGGDSWLYSNQPQHFGDGTRLSIL.

This chain uses TRBV7-2 with TRBJ2-3; D uncertain. V lost 8 bases to trimming and J lost 1 base, with 13 bases between them. This CDR3 spans 14 amino acids. Germline loops: CDR1 SGHTA, CDR2 FQGNSA. CDR3 sequence (DNA): TGTGCCAGCGGCGATCAGGTCGGCACAGATACGCAGTATTTT. Translated: CASGDQVGTDTQYF.

This sequence joins TRBV7-3 and TRBJ2-2; TRBD2 matches 11 bases. Looked up from germline, CDR1 is SGHTA and CDR2 is FQGTGA. V shed 1 base, J shed 6 bases, and the junction held 4 bases outside the gene matches. The CDR3 length is 16 residues. As DNA, the CDR3 is TGTGCCAGCAGCTTAAACCGACTAGCGGGGCCCGGGGAGCTGTTTTTT. Residues: CASSLNRLAGPGELFF.

CDR3 sequence reads: CASSLSPREGKLFF. CDR3 bases: TGTGCCAGCAGCTTAAGCCCGAGGGAGGGAAAACTGTTTTTT. This chain links TRBV7-2 with TRBJ1-4; D gene unclear. The CDR3 length is 14 residues. Germline V CDR1 and CDR2: SGHTA, FQGNSA. V was clipped by 2 bases and J by 10 bases, with 14 bases between them.

The chain couples TRBV18 to TRBJ1-1; D gene uncertain. The CDR3 sequence is 15 residues long. V was shortened by 0 bases and J by 3 bases, with 11 bases between the two germline ends. The germline gives CDR1 KGHSH, CDR2 LQKENI. The CDR3 DNA reads as TGTGCCAGCTCACCACCGCAGAAGGAGGACACTGAAGCTTTCTTT. The encoded protein is CASSPPQKEDTEAFF.

This chain links TRBV10-3 with TRBJ2-5, with D maybe TRBD1 (5 bases). Trimming cost V 2 bases and J 5 bases, with 18 bases left between them. CDR3 length equals 16 residues. Germline V gene sequence: CDR1 ENHRY, CDR2 SYGVKD. CDR3 DNA sequence: TGTGCCATCAGTGAGGGACAAAGACAAGGGTCGGAGACCCAGTACTTC. It encodes CAISEGQRQGSETQYF.

Of note for this clone: Within the sample, other DNA sequences also encode this same CDR3. The chain has TRBV7-2 and TRBJ2-1; 11 positions agree with TRBD2. Germline values: CDR1 SGHTA, CDR2 FQGNSA. The ends lost 6 bases at V and 4 bases at J; junction bases unmatched: 5. The CDR3 loop spans 15 amino acids. The CDR3 DNA sequence: TGTGCCAGCAGTTCACCTAGCGGGGGGTACAATGAGCAGTTCTTC. As protein: CASSSPSGGYNEQFF.

The rearrangement links TRBV18 to TRBJ2-6, with D unresolved. This CDR3 spans 16 amino acids. Germline assignment: CDR1 KGHSH and CDR2 LQKENI. Trimming took off 3 bases at V and 0 bases at J, with 9 bases between the two ends. The CDR3 reads CASSPVESSGANVLTF. CDR3 nucleotide sequence: TGTGCCAGCTCACCGGTTGAGAGCTCTGGGGCCAACGTCCTGACTTTC.

This chain joins TRBV5-1 and TRBJ2-5; D might be TRBD1 or TRBD2, each matching 5 bases. CDR1 is SGHRS and CDR2 is YFSETQ in the germline V gene. This CDR3 region has 15 residues. V was clipped by 2 bases and J by 6 bases, with 17 bases between them. The CDR3 reads CASSLTGTGEKTQYF. The DNA for the CDR3 is TGCGCCAGCAGCTTAACCGGGACCGGGGAGAAGACCCAGTACTTC.

This clone was detected once. V is TRBV18 and J is TRBJ1-1, with D unresolved. CDR1 and CDR2 from the germline V gene are KGHSH and LQKENI. Trimming stripped 3 bases from V and 4 bases from J, with 9 bases between. The CDR3 consists of 13 residues. CDR3 DNA sequence: TGTGCCAGCTCACCGGACGGGAGCACTGAAGCTTTCTTT. Translation gives CASSPDGSTEAFF.

Worth noting for this clone: The sample holds other DNA sequences that translate to the same CDR3. The CDR3 nucleotides read TGTGCCAGCAGCTTAGCGACCGGGACAGGGAATCAGCCCCAGCATTTT. Translated, it gives CASSLATGTGNQPQHF. The chain recombines TRBV7-9 with TRBJ1-5; 9 bases agree with TRBD1. V shed 0 bases, J shed 4 bases, and the junction held 4 bases outside the gene matches. This CDR3 has 16 amino acids. Germline-derived CDR1 and CDR2 are SEHNR and FQNEAQ (reference sequence). The complete variable domain, with remaining parts taken from reference TRBV7-9 and TRBJ1-5, reads DTGVSQNPRHKITKRGQNVTFRCDPISEHNRLYWYRQTLGQGPEFLTYFQNEAQLEKSRLLSDRFSAERPKGSFSTLEIQRTEQGDSAMYLCASSLATGTGNQPQHFGDGTRLSIL.

The chain employs TRBV7-2 and TRBJ1-3; 7 positions agree with TRBD1. Germline trimming cut 5 bases from V and 4 bases from J; bases unmatched to any gene: 5. CDR1 is SGHTA and CDR2 is FQGNSA in the germline V gene. The CDR3 is 14 residues long. CDR3 amino acids: CASSPTTGGNTIYF. CDR3 coding DNA: TGTGCCAGCAGCCCTACGACAGGGGGAAACACCATATATTTT.

V gene TRBV4-2 combines with J gene TRBJ1-2; no clear D gene. In germline, CDR1 is LGHNA, CDR2 YNFKEQ. This CDR3 is 14 amino acids long. V was cut by 7 bases and J by 0 bases, with 12 bases left in between. CDR3 nucleotide sequence: TGTGCCAGCACCATCGGGATCTCTAACTATGGCTACACCTTC. Its protein product is CASTIGISNYGYTF.

The chain recombines TRBV19 with TRBJ1-6; D is unresolved. Germline CDR1 reads LNHDA; CDR2 reads SQIVND (reference sequence). The length of the CDR3 is 12 residues. The V end lost 3 bases, the J end lost 7 bases, and 4 bases lay between the germline ends. CDR3 sequence: CASSMVNSPLHF. The DNA of the CDR3 is TGTGCCAGTAGTATGGTGAATTCACCCCTCCACTTT.

V usage is TRBV19 and J usage is TRBJ2-1; 13 nucleotides line up with TRBD2. This CDR3 comprises 17 residues. Trimming removed 6 bases from V and 0 bases from J; junction bases left unmatched: 5. Germline CDR1 reads LNHDA; CDR2 reads SQIVND (reference sequence). CDR3 protein: CASSPGLAGYSYNEQFF. CDR3 coding DNA: TGTGCCAGTAGCCCGGGACTAGCGGGGTACTCCTACAATGAGCAGTTCTTC.

The chain uses TRBV5-1 and TRBJ1-2, with 8 nucleotides matching TRBD1. Germline lookup yields CDR1 SGHRS and CDR2 YFSETQ. V gave up 2 bases and J gave up 5 bases; unmatched junction bases: 8. The CDR3 runs 15 residues. CDR3: CASSFTPGQVYGYTF. The CDR3 DNA sequence: TGCGCCAGCAGCTTCACTCCGGGACAGGTTTATGGCTACACCTTC.

The chain carries TRBV10-3 and TRBJ2-2; D is possibly TRBD1 (7 bases). Germline V gene lookup returns CDR1 ENHRY and CDR2 SYGVKD. Trimming stripped 6 bases from V and 6 bases from J, with 20 bases between. This CDR3 has 16 amino acids. Here the CDR3 DNA reads TGTGCCATCAGCGTCCAAGAGACAGGGAGGTCCGGGGAGCTGTTTTTT. Protein product: CAISVQETGRSGELFF.

The chain has TRBV4-1 and TRBJ2-5; TRBD1 agrees at 11 bases. Germline V gene data show CDR1 as MGHRA and CDR2 as YSYEKL. V was clipped by 3 bases and J by 3 bases; unmatched bases: 12. CDR3 length equals 18 residues. CDR3 sequence (DNA): TGCGCCAGCAGCCAGCCCCCTTCCGGGACAGGGGGAAAAGAGACCCAGTACTTC. Translated: CASSQPPSGTGGKETQYF.

V and J are TRBV5-1 and TRBJ1-2, with D perhaps TRBD1 (5 bases). The germline V gene has CDR1 SGHRS and CDR2 YFSETQ. The CDR3 loop spans 13 amino acids. The V and J ends lost 4 bases and 6 bases respectively, with 13 bases between them. CDR3 sequence (DNA): TGCGCCAGCAGCCCACGGGGCCCCCATGGCTACACCTTC. Its translation: CASSPRGPHGYTF.

V gene TRBV7-2 combines with J gene TRBJ1-4; D gene unclear. Trimming pared 1 base from V and 5 bases from J, leaving 5 bases between. The germline V gene has CDR1 SGHTA and CDR2 FQGNSA. The CDR3 totals 13 residues. Here the CDR3 DNA reads TGTGCCAGCAGCTTAGGCGGGAATGAAAAACTGTTTTTT. Protein product: CASSLGGNEKLFF.

The chain links TRBV10-3 to TRBJ2-7; TRBD1 is a possible D gene (5 bases). Trimming took off 0 bases at V and 3 bases at J, with 15 bases between the two ends. Germline loops: CDR1 ENHRY, CDR2 SYGVKD. The CDR3 is made up of 16 amino acids. CDR3 nucleotides: TGTGCCATCAGTGAGTCGGGGTTGATAGGACACTACGAGCAGTACTTC. This translates into CAISESGLIGHYEQYF.

This clone was seen just once. This chain joins TRBV27 and TRBJ2-5; 7 nucleotides agree with TRBD1. This CDR3 spans 16 amino acids. Germline V gives CDR1 MNHEY, CDR2 SMNVEV (reference sequence). The V segment lost 5 bases and the J segment 0 bases; nucleotides outside the gene matches: 9. The CDR3 coding sequence is TGTGCCAGCAGTCCGGGACAGATAACGTACCAAGAGACCCAGTACTTC. Protein: CASSPGQITYQETQYF.

The chain joins TRBV2 to TRBJ2-1, with D perhaps being TRBD1 or TRBD2 (5 bases each). The CDR3 runs 14 residues. V shed 6 bases and J shed 2 bases, with 11 bases lying between them. CDR1 and CDR2 from the germline V gene are SNHLY and FYNNEI. The CDR3 is CASRGPSTYNEQFF. The CDR3 bases are TGTGCCAGCAGGGGACCGAGCACCTACAATGAGCAGTTCTTC.

The chain recombines TRBV5-4 with TRBJ2-6, with 9 bases that match TRBD1. The CDR3 consists of 16 residues. J lost 1 base, V lost 4 bases, and 3 bases had no gene match. CDR1 is SGHNT and CDR2 is YYREEE in the germline V gene (reference sequence). The DNA for the CDR3 is TGTGCCAGCAGCCGGGACAGGGTTTCTGGGGCCAACGTCCTGACTTTC. Translated: CASSRDRVSGANVLTF.

This chain links TRBV20-1 with TRBJ2-7; D is possibly TRBD1 or TRBD2 (5 bases each). Germline V gene lookup returns CDR1 DFQATT and CDR2 SNEGSKA (reference sequence). This CDR3 is built from 11 residues. V gave up 7 bases and J gave up 3 bases, with 10 bases separating them. The DNA of the CDR3 is TGCAGTGTCAGTGGGGGCTACGAGCAGTACTTC. Its protein product is CSVSGGYEQYF.

The V and J genes are TRBV4-2 and TRBJ1-2, with D tentatively TRBD1 (5 bases). The CDR3 runs to 15 residues. V was shortened by 0 bases and J by 0 bases, with 8 bases between the two germline ends. The germline gives CDR1 LGHNA, CDR2 YNFKEQ. As DNA, the CDR3 is TGTGCCAGCAGCCAAGAAACAGGCTCTAACTATGGCTACACCTTC. Translation: CASSQETGSNYGYTF.

The rearrangement links TRBV5-4 to TRBJ1-4; weak D call: TRBD1 (6 bases). The ends were cut back, 1 base at V and 5 bases at J, with 6 bases in the middle. This CDR3 region has 13 residues. Germline CDR1 is SGHNT and CDR2 is YYREEE (reference sequence). The CDR3 DNA reads TGTGCCAGCAGCTTGACAGGGAATGAAAAACTGTTTTTT. Encoded protein: CASSLTGNEKLFF.